This T cell receptor beta chain was identified in a study of low-dose radiotherapy and immunotherapy resistance in tumors. Study at large: Patients took 300 mg oral aspirin daily for four cycles from cycle 1 day 1.

The CDR3 sequence is 11 residues long. Looked up from germline, CDR1 is SGHRS and CDR2 is YFSETQ. The V gene lost 1 base and the J gene lost 10 bases, with 6 bases spanning the gap. The time point is: before trial treatment. Donors were administered nivolumab, ipilimumab, aspirin and low-dose cyclophosphamide, together with low-dose radiotherapy. Alpha and beta chains were covered, as first-strand cDNA relied on TRAV- and TRBV-specific primers. For amplifying TCRs, the PCR ran for about 22 cycles with Phusion, which was used together with a constant-region primer and the adapter on the V primers. mRNA that had been isolated underwent amplification through in vitro transcription. TCRdb passed the reads through MiXCR, listing each CDR3 protein once. The table includes tens of thousands of distinct CDR3 sequences, about 23% detected once.

This chain connects TRBV5-1 to TRBJ2-1; D remains unclear. Sequences were derived from PBMCs, sampled before treatment. The clonotype was recovered from a male donor with prostate cancer. The chain's CDR3 is CASSLSVEQFF. DNA of the CDR3: TGCGCCAGCAGCTTGTCCGTCGAGCAGTTCTTC.